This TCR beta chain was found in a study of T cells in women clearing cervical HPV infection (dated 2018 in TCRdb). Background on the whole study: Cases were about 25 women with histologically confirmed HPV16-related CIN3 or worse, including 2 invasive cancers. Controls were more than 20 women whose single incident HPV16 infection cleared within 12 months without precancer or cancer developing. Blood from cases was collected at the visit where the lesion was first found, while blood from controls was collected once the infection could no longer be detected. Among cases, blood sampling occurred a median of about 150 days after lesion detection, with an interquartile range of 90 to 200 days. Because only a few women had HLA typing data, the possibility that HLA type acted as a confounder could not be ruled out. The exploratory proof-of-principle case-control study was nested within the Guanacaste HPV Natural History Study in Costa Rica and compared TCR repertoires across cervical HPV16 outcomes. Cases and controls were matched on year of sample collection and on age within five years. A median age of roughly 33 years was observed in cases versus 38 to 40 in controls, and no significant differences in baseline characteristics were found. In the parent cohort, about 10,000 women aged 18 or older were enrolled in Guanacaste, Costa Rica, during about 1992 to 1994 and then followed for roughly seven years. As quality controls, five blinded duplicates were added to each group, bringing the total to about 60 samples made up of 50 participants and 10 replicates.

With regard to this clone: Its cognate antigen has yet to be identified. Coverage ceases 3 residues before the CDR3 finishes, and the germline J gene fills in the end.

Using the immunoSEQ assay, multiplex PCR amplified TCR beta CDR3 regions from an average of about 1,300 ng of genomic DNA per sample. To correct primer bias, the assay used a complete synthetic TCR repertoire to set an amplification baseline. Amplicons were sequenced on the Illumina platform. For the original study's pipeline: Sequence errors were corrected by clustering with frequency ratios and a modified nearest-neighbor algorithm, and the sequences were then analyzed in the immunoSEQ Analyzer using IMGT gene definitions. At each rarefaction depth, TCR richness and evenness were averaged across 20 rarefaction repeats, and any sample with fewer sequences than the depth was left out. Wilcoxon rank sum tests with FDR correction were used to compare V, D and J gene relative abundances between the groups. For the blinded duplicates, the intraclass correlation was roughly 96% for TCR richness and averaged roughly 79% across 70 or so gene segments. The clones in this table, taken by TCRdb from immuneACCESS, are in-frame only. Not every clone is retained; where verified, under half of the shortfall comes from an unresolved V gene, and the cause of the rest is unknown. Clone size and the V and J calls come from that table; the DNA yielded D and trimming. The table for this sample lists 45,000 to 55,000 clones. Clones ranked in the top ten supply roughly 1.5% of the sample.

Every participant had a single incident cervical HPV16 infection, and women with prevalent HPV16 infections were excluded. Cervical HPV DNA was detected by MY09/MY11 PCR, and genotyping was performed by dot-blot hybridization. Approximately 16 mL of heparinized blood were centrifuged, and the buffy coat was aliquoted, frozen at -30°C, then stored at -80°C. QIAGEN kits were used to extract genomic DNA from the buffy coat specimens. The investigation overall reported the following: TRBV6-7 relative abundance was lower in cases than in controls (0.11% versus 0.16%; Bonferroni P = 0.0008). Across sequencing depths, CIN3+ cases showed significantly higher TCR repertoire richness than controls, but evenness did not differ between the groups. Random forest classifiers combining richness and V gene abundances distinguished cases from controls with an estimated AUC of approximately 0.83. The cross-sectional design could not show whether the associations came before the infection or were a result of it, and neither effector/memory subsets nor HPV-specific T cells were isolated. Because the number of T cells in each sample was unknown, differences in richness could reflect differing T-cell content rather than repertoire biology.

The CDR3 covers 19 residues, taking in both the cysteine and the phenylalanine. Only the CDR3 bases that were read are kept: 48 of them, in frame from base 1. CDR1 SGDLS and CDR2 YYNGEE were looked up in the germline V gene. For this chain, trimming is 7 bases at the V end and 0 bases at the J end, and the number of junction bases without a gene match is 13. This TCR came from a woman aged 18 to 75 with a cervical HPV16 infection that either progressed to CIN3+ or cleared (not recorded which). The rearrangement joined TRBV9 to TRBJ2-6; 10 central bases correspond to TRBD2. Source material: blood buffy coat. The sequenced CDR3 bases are TGTGCCAGCTCCCCCGGGGTAGCGGGGGGCCGCTCTGGGGCCAACGTC. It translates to CASSPGVAGGRSGANV. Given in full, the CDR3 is CASSPGVAGGRSGANVLTF.